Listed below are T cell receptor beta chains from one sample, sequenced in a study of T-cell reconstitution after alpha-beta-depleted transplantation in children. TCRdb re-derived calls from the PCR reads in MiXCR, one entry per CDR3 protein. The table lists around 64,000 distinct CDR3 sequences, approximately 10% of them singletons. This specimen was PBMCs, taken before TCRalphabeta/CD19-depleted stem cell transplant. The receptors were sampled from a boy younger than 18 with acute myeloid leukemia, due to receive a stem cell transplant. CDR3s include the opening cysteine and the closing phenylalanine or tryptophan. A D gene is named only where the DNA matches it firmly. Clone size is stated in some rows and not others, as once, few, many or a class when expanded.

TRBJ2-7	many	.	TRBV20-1	CSARPPDGWEWKQYF	TGCAGTGCTAGGCCCCCGGACGGGTGGGAATGGAAGCAGTACTTC
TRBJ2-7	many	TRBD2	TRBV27	CASSLIAGVERDEQYF	TGTGCCAGCAGTTTAATAGCGGGGGTAGAGAGGGACGAGCAGTACTTC
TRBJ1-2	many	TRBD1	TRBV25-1	CASSDRQQGAYGYTF	TGTGCCAGCAGTGATCGCCAACAGGGGGCGTATGGCTACACCTTC
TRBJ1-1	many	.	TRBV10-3	CAISEGGGQSTEAFF	TGTGCCATCAGCGAAGGCGGAGGACAGAGCACTGAAGCTTTCTTT
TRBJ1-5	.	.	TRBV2	CASSEPGARGNQPQHF	TGTGCCAGCAGTGAGCCCGGGGCCAGAGGCAATCAGCCCCAGCATTTT
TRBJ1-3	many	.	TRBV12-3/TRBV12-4	CASSLKANTIYF	TGTGCCAGCAGTTTAAAGGCAAACACCATATATTTT
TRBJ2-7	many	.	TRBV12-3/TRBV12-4	CASSRGEGSYEQYF	TGTGCCAGCAGTCGGGGTGAGGGGTCCTACGAGCAGTACTTC
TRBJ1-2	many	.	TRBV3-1	CASSQTHGYTF	TGTGCCAGCAGCCAGACCCATGGCTACACCTTC
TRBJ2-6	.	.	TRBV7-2	CASSFLTSGANVLTF	TGTGCCAGCAGCTTTTTAACCTCTGGGGCCAACGTCCTGACTTTC
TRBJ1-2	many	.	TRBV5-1	CASSLMTPGENGYTF	TGCGCCAGCAGCTTGATGACACCTGGGGAGAATGGCTACACCTTC
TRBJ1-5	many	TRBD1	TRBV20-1	CSARGTGSHQPQHF	TGCAGTGCTAGAGGGACAGGGAGCCATCAGCCCCAGCATTTT
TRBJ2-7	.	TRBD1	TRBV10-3	CAMGPQGVYEQYF	TGTGCCATGGGCCCACAGGGGGTCTACGAGCAGTACTTC
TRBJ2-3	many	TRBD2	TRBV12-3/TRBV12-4	CASSYSGGAIDTQYF	TGTGCCAGCAGTTACAGCGGGGGGGCAATAGATACGCAGTATTTT
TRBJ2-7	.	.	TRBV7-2	CASSLERISYEQYF	TGTGCCAGCAGCTTAGAGCGGATTTCCTACGAGCAGTACTTC
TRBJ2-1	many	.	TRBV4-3	CASSQIRAYNEQFF	TGCGCCAGCAGCCAAATTCGAGCTTACAATGAGCAGTTCTTC
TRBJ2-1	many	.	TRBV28	CASSLPLAPSYNEQFF	TGTGCCAGCAGTTTACCTCTAGCGCCGAGCTACAATGAGCAGTTCTTC
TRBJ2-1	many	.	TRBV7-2	CASSLVGTSLTFF	TGTGCCAGCAGCTTAGTTGGGACATCGCTAACCTTCTTC
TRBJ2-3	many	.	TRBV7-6	CASSPGAGTDTQYF	TGTGCCAGCAGCCCCGGTGCGGGAACAGATACGCAGTATTTT
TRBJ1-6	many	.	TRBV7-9	CASSLGGSPLHF	TGTGCCAGCAGCTTAGGAGGTTCACCCCTCCACTTT
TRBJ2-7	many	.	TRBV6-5	CASSFAPDTSYEQYF	TGTGCCAGCAGTTTCGCACCGGACACCTCCTACGAGCAGTACTTC
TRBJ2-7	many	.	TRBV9	CASSQDLFSYEQYF	TGTGCCAGCAGCCAAGACCTATTCTCCTACGAGCAGTACTTC
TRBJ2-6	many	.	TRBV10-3	CAISESGSSGANVLTF	TGTGCCATCAGTGAGTCAGGGTCCTCTGGGGCCAACGTCCTGACTTTC
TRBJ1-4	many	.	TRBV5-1	CASSSTGPSNEKLFF	TGCGCCAGCAGCAGTACCGGGCCGTCCAATGAAAAACTGTTTTTT
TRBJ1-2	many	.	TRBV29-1	CSVERPYGYTF	TGCAGCGTTGAAAGGCCGTATGGCTACACCTTC
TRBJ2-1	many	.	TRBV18	CASSPGDWGDNEQFF	TGTGCCAGCTCACCGGGTGACTGGGGGGATAATGAGCAGTTCTTC
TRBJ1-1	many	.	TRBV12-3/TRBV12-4	CASSPRGGVTEAFF	TGTGCCAGCAGCCCCCGGGGGGGGGTCACTGAAGCTTTCTTT
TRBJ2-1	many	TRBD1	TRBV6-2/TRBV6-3	CASSSPGQGSNEQFF	TGTGCCAGCAGTTCTCCTGGACAGGGCTCCAATGAGCAGTTCTTC
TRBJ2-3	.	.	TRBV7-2	CASSSHGRPPDTQYF	TGTGCCAGCAGCTCCCATGGCAGGCCCCCAGATACGCAGTATTTT